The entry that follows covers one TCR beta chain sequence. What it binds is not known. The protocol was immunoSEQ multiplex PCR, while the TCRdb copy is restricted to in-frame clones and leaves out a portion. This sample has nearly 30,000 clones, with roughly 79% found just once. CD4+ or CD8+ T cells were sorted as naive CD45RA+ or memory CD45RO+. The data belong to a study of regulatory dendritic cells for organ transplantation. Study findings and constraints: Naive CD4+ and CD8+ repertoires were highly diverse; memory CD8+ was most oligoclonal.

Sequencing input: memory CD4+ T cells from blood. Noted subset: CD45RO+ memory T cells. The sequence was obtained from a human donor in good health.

CDR3 sequence reads: CASSLDPNTEAFF. CDR3 in DNA: TGCGCCAGCAGCTTGGACCCGAACACTGAAGCTTTCTTT. The rearrangement joins TRBV5-1 to TRBJ1-1; D gene uncertain. V was shortened by 0 bases and J by 1 base, with 4 bases between the two germline ends. Germline V gene sequence: CDR1 SGHRS, CDR2 YFSETQ. The CDR3 totals 13 residues.